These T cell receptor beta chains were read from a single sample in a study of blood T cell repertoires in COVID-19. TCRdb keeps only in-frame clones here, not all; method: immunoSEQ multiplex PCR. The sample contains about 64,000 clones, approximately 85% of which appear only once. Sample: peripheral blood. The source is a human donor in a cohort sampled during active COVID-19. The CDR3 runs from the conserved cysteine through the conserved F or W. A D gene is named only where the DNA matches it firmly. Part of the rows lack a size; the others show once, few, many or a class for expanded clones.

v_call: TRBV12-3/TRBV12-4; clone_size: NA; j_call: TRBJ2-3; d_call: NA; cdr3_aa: CASRSPGTDTQYF; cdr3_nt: TGTGCCAGCAGAAGCCCGGGGACAGATACGCAGTATTTT
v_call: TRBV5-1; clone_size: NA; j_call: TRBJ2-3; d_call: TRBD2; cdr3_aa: CASSPGLAGGFTDTQYF; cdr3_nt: TGCGCCAGCAGCCCAGGACTAGCGGGGGGTTTCACAGATACGCAGTATTTT
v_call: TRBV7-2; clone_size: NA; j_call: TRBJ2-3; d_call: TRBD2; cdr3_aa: CASSLSRDWGGDTQYF; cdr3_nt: TGTGCCAGCAGCTTAAGCCGGGACTGGGGGGGGGATACGCAGTATTTT
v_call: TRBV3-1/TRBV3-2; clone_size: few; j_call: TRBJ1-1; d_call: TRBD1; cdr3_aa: CASSQETGGVTEAFF; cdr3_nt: TGTGCCAGCAGCCAAGAGACAGGGGGCGTCACTGAAGCTTTCTTT
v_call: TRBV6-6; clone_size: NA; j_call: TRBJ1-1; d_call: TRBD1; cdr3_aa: CASSYGQGNTEAFF; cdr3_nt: TGTGCCAGCAGTTACGGACAGGGGAACACTGAAGCTTTCTTT
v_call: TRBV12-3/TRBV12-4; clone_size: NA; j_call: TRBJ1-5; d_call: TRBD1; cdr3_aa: CASTRTGGQPQHF; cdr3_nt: TGTGCCAGCACCAGGACAGGGGGACAGCCCCAGCATTTT
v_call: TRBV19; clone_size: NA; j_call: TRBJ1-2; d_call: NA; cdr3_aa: CASKAANYGYTF; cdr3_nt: TGTGCCAGTAAGGCGGCTAACTATGGCTACACCTTC
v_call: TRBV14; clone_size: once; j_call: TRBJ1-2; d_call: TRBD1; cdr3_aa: CASSRTGLVGPGGYTF; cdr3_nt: TGTGCCAGCAGCCGGACAGGTCTGGTCGGGCCGGGGGGCTACACCTTC
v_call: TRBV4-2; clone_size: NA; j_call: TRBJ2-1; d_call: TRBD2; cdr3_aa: CASSQMSPLAGSNEQFF; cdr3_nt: TGTGCCAGCAGCCAAATGAGTCCACTAGCGGGAAGCAATGAGCAGTTCTTC
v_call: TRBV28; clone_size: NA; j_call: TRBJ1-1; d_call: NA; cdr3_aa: CASSLGGVAFF; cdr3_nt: TGTGCCAGCAGTCTAGGGGGGGTGGCTTTCTTT
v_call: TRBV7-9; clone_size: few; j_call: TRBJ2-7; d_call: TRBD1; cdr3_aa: CASSLKGTAELYEQYF; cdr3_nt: TGTGCCAGCAGCTTAAAAGGGACAGCTGAGCTCTACGAGCAGTACTTC
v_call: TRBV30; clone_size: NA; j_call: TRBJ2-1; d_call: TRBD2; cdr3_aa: CAWTSGKGQFF; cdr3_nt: TGTGCCTGGACTAGCGGGAAAGGGCAGTTCTTC
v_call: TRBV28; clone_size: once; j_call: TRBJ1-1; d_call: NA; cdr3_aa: CASSLSRNTEAFF; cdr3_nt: TGTGCCAGCAGTTTATCTAGGAACACTGAAGCTTTCTTT
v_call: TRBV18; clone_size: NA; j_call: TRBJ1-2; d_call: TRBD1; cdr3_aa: CASSDRGMNYGYTF; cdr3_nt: TGTGCCAGCTCAGACAGGGGGATGAACTATGGCTACACCTTC
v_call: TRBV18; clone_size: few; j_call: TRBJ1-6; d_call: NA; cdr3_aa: CASSGGRSPSPLHF; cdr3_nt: TGTGCCAGCTCCGGGGGGCGGAGTCCTTCACCCCTCCACTTT
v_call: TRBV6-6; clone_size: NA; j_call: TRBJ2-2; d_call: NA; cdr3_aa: CATARNTGELFF; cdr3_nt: TGTGCGACCGCTAGAAACACCGGGGAGCTGTTTTTT
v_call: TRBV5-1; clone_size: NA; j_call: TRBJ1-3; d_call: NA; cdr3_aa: CASSRAGDSGNTIYF; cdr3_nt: TGCGCCAGCAGCCGAGCAGGGGACTCTGGAAACACCATATATTTT
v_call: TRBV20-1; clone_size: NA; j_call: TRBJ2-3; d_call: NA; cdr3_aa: CSASRGTLKGDTQYF; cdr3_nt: TGCAGTGCTAGTCGCGGGACTCTGAAGGGGGATACGCAGTATTTT
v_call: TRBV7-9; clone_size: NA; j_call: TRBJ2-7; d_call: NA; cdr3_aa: CASSLAGATYEQYF; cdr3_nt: TGTGCCAGCAGCTTAGCTGGAGCTACCTACGAGCAGTACTTC
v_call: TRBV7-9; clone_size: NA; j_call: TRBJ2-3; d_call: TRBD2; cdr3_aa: CASSFRTRTTSGGTDTQYF; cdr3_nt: TGTGCCAGCAGCTTTAGAACCCGTACGACTAGCGGGGGCACAGATACGCAGTATTTT
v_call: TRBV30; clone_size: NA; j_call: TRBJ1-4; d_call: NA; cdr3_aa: CAWRRGSNEKLFF; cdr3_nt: TGTGCCTGGAGGCGTGGTTCTAATGAAAAACTGTTTTTT
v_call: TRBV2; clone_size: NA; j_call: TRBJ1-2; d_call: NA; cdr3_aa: CASSKTEKNYGYTF; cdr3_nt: TGTGCCAGCAGCAAGACAGAAAAAAACTATGGCTACACCTTC
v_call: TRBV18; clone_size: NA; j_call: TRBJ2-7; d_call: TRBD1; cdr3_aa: CASSPIRRQGTYEQYF; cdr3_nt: TGTGCCAGCTCACCGATTAGGAGACAGGGGACCTACGAGCAGTACTTC
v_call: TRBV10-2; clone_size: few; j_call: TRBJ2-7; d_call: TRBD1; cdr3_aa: CASSGPDRGGPEQYF; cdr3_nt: TGCGCCAGCAGTGGGCCGGACAGGGGGGGTCCCGAGCAGTACTTC
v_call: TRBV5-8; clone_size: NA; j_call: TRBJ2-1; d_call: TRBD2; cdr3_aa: CASSQGTSGNHNEQFF; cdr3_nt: TGTGCCAGCAGCCAGGGGACTAGCGGGAACCACAATGAGCAGTTCTTC
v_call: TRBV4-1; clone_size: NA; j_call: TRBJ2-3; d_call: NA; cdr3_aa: CASSQLVADTQYF; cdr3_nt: TGCGCCAGCAGCCAGCTGGTAGCAGATACGCAGTATTTT